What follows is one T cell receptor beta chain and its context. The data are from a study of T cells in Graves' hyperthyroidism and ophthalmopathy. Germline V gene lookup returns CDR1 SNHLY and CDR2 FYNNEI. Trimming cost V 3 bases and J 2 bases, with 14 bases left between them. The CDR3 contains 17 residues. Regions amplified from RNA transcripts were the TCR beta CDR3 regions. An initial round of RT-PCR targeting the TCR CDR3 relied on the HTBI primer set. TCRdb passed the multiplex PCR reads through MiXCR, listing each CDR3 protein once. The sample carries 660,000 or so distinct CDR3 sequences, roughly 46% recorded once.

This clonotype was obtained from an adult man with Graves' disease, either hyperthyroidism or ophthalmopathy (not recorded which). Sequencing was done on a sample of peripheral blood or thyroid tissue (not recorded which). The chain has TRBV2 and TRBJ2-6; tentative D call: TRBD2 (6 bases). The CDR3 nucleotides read TGTGCCAGCAGTGAGGGGGGATCCCTTCCTGGGGCCAACGTCCTGACTTTC. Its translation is CASSEGGSLPGANVLTF. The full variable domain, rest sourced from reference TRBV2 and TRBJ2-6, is EPEVTQTPSHQVTQMGQEVILRCVPISNHLYFYWYRQILGQKVEFLVSFYNNEISEKSEIFDDQFSVERPDGSNFTLKIRSTKLEDSAMYFCASSEGGSLPGANVLTFGAGSRLTVL.